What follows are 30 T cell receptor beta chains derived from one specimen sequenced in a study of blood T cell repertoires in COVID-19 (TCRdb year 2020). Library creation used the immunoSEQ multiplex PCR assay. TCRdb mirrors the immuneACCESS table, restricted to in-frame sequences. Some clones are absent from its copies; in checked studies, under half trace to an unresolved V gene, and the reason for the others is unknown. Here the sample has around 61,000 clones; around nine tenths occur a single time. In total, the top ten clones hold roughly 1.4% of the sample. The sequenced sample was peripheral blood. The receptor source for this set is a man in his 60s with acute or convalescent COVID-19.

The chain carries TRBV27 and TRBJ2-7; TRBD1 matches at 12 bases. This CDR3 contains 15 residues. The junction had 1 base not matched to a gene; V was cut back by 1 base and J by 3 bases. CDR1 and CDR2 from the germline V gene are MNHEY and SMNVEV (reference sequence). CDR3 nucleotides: TGTGCCAGCAGTTTATGGGACAGGGGGCACTACGAGCAGTACTTC. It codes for CASSLWDRGHYEQYF.

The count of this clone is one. CDR3 DNA sequence: TGCAGTGCTAGTGCCCCGGCCAGCCTAATCGGGGACACTGAAGCTTTCTTT. This gives the protein CSASAPASLIGDTEAFF. The chain combines TRBV20-1 with TRBJ1-1, with no clear D. Per germline, CDR1 DFQATT and CDR2 SNEGSKA (reference sequence). The CDR3 consists of 17 residues. V gave up 3 bases and J gave up 3 bases, with 23 bases separating them.

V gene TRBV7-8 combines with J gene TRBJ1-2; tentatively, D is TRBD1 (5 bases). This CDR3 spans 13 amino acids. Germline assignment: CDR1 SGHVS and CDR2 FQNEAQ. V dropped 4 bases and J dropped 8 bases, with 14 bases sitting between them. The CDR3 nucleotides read TGTGCCAGCAGCTCAACAGGTGCGGTCGGCTACACCTTC. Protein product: CASSSTGAVGYTF. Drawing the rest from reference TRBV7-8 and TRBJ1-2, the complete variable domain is GAGVSQSPRYKVAKRGQDVALRCDPISGHVSLFWYQQALGQGPEFLTYFQNEAQLDKSGLPSDRFFAERPEGSVSTLKIQRTQQEDSAVYLCASSSTGAVGYTFGSGTRLTVV.

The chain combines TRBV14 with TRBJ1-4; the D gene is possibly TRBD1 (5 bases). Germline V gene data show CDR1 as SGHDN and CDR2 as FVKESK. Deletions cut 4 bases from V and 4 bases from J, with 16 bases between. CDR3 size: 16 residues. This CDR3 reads CASSPRDSTINEKLFF. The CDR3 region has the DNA TGTGCCAGCAGCCCAAGAGACAGCACGATTAATGAAAAACTGTTTTTT.

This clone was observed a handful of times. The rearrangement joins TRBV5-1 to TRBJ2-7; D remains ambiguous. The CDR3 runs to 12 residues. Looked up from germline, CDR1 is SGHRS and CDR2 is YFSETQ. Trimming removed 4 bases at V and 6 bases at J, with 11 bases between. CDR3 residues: CASSRQILEQYF. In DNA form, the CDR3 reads TGCGCCAGCAGCCGCCAGATTCTCGAGCAGTACTTC.

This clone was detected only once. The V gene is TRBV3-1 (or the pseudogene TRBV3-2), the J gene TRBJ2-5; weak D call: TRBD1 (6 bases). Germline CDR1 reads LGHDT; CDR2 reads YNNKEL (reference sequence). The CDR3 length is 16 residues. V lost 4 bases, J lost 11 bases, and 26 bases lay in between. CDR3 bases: TGTGCCAGCAGCCTCCGGCCCAAGTTAGGGGGAACCTGGCAGTACTTC. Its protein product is CASSLRPKLGGTWQYF.

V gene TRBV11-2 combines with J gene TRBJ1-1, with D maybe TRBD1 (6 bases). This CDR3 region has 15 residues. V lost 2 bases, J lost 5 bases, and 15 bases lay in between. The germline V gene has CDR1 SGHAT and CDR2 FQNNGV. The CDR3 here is CASSLPTGRETEAFF. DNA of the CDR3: TGTGCCAGCAGCTTACCCACAGGGCGAGAAACTGAAGCTTTCTTT. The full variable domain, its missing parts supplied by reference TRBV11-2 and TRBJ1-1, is EAGVAQSPRYKIIEKRQSVAFWCNPISGHATLYWYQQILGQGPKLLIQFQNNGVVDDSQLPKDRFSAERLKGVDSTLKIQPAKLEDSAVYLCASSLPTGRETEAFFGQGTRLTVV.

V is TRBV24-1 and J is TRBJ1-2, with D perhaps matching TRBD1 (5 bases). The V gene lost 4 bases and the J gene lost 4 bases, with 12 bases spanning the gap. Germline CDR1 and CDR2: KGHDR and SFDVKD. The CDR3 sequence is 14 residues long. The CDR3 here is CATSEGEASYGYTF. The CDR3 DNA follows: TGTGCCACCAGTGAGGGGGAGGCTTCCTATGGCTACACCTTC.

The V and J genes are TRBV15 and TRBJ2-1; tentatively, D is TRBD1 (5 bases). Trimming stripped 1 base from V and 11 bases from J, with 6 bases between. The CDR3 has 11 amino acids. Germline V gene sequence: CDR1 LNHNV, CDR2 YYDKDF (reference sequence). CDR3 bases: TGTGCCACCAGCAGAGGACAGCAGCAGTTCTTC. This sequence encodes CATSRGQQQFF.

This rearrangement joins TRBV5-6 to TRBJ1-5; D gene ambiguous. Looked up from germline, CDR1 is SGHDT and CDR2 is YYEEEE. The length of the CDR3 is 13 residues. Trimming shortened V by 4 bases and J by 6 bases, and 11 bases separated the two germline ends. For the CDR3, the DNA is TGTGCCAGCAGCGAGGAATATGGTCAGCCCCAGCATTTT. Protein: CASSEEYGQPQHF.

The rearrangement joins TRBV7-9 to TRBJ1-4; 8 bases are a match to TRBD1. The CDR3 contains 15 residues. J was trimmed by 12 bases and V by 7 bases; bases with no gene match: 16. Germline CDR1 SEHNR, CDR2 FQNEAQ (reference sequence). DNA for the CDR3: TGTGCCAGCACGAGACAGGGGACCGCCTCTGTGGAACTGTTTTTT. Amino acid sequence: CASTRQGTASVELFF.

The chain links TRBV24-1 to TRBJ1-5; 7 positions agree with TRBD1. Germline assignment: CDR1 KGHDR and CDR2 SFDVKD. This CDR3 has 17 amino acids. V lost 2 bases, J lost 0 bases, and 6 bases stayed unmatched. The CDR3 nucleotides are TGTGCCACCAGTGATTCGGGCGACAGGGATAGCAATCAGCCCCAGCATTTT. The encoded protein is CATSDSGDRDSNQPQHF.

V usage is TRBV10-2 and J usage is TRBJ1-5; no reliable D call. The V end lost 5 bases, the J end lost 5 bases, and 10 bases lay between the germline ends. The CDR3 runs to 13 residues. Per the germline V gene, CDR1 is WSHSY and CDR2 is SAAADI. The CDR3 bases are TGCGCCAGCAGTTTAGCGACGGATCAGCCCCAGCATTTT. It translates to CASSLATDQPQHF.

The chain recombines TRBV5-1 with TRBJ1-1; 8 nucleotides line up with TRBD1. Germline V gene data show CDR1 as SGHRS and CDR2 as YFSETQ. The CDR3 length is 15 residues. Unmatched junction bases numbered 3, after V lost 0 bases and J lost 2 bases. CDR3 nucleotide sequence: TGCGCCAGCAGCTTGGGGGACAGGATCAACACTGAAGCTTTCTTT. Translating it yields CASSLGDRINTEAFF.

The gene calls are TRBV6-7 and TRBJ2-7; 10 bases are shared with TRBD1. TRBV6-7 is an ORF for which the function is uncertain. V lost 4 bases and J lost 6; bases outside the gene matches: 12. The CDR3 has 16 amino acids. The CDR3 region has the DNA TGTGCCAGCAGTTCCCGGGACAGGGGTTGCGGTTGCGAGCAGTACTTC. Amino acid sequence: CASSSRDRGCGCEQYF.

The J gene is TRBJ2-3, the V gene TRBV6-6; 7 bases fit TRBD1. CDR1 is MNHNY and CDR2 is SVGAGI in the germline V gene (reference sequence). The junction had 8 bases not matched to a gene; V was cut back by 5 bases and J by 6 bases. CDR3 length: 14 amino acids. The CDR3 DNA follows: TGTGCCAGCAGTCGACAGGGCCTCACGGATACGCAGTATTTT. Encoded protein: CASSRQGLTDTQYF.

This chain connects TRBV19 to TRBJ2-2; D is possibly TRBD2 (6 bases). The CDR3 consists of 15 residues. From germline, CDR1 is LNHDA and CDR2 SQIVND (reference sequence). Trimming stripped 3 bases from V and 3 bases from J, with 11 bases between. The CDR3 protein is CASSIRRAYTGELFF. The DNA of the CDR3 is TGTGCCAGTAGTATCCGGAGGGCTTACACCGGGGAGCTGTTTTTT.

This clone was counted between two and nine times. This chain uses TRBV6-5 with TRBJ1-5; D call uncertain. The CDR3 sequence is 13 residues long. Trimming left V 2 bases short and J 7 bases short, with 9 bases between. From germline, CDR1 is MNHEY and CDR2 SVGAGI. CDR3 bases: TGTGCCAGCAGTTACCGGGTCGGACAGCCCCAGCATTTT. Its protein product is CASSYRVGQPQHF.

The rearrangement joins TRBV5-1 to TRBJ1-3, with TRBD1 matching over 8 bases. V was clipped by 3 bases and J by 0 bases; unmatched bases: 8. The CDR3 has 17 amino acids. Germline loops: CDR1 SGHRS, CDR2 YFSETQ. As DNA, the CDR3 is TGCGCCAGCAGCTCAGGACAGGGAGGAATCTCTGGAAACACCATATATTTT. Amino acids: CASSSGQGGISGNTIYF. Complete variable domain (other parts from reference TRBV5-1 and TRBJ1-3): KAGVTQTPRYLIKTRGQQVTLSCSPISGHRSVSWYQQTPGQGLQFLFEYFSETQRNKGNFPGRFSGRQFSNSRSEMNVSTLELGDSALYLCASSSGQGGISGNTIYFGEGSWLTVV.

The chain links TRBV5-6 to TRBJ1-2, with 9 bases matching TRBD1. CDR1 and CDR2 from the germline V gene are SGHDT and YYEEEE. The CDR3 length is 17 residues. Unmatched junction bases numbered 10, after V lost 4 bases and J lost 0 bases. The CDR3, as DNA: TGTGCCAGCAGCATACAGGGGGCGAGGGCTGCTAACTATGGCTACACCTTC. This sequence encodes CASSIQGARAANYGYTF.

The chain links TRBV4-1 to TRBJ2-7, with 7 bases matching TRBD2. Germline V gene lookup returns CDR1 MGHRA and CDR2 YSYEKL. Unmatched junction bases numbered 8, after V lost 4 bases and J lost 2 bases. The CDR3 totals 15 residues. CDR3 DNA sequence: TGCGCCAGCAGCCGAGGGACTACTAGTGCCTACGAGCAGTACTTC. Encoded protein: CASSRGTTSAYEQYF.

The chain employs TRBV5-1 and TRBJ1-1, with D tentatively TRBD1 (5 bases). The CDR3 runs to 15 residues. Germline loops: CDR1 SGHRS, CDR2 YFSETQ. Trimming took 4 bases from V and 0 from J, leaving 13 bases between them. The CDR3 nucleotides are TGCGCCAGCAGCATCGGAAAGACAGTGAACACTGAAGCTTTCTTT. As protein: CASSIGKTVNTEAFF.

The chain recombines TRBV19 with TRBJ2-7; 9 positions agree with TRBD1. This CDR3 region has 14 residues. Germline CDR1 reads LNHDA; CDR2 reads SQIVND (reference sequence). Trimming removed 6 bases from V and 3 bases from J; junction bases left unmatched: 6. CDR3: CASSEGQGSYEQYF. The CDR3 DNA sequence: TGTGCCAGTAGCGAAGGACAGGGGAGCTACGAGCAGTACTTC.

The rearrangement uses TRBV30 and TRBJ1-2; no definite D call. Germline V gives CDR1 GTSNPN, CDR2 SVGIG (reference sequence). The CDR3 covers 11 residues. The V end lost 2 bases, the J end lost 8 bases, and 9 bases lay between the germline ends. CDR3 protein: CAWSSGGGYTF. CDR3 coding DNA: TGTGCCTGGAGTTCTGGCGGCGGCTACACCTTC.

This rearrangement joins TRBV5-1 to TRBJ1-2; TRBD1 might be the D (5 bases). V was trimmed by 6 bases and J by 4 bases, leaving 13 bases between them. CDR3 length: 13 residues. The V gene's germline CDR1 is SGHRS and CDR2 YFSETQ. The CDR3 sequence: CASTYDRSYGYTF. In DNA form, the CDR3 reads TGCGCCAGCACTTATGACAGAAGCTATGGCTACACCTTC.

Here the CDR3 reads CASGLTTGTGDSQPQHF. CDR3 nucleotide sequence: TGTGCTAGTGGTTTGACAACCGGGACAGGGGATAGTCAGCCCCAGCATTTT. The chain employs TRBV12-5 and TRBJ1-5, with 10 bases lining up with TRBD1. The CDR3 has 17 residues. Trimming took 2 bases from V and 6 from J; bases not matched to a gene: 10. The germline V gene encodes CDR1 LGHNT and CDR2 FRNRAP.

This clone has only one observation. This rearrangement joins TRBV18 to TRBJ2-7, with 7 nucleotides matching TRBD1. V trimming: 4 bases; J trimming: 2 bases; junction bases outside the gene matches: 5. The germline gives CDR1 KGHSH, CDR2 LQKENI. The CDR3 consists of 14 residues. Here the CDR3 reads CASSLGTDTYEQYF. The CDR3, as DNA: TGTGCCAGCTCACTAGGGACAGATACCTACGAGCAGTACTTC.

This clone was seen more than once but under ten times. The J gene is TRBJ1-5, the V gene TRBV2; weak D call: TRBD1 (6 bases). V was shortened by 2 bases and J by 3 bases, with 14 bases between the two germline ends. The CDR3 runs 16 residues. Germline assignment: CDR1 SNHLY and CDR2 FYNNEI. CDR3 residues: CASSETGKYDNQPQHF. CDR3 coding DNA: TGTGCCAGCAGTGAAACAGGGAAGTATGACAATCAGCCCCAGCATTTT.

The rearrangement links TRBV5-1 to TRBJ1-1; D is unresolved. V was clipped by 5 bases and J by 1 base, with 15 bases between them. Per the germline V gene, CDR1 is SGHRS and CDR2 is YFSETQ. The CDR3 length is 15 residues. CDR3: CASRVLGSSNTEAFF. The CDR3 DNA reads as TGCGCCAGCAGGGTTCTAGGCAGCTCGAACACTGAAGCTTTCTTT.

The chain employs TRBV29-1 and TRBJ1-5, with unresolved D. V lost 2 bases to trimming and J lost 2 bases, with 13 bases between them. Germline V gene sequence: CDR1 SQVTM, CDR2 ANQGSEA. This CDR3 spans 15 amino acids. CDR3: CSVEPAGGGNQPQHF. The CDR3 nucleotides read TGCAGCGTTGAACCCGCGGGAGGAGGCAATCAGCCCCAGCATTTT.